This T cell receptor (beta chain) was identified during a study of cytomegalovirus exposure and HLA in healthy donors. For the study at large: The approximately 120 validation repertoires were reported in a later analysis to have been generated on the same platform as the roughly 700 first-cohort repertoires.

General observations from the study: It was about 180 TCR beta chains that were listed as cytomegalovirus-associated. In the 90 to 150 validation repertoires, approximately 94% of cluster scores exceeded 0, per a later analysis. Most TCR sequences proved rare, with some public TCRs found in many donors.

As concerns this clone: Its antigen is undetermined.

Per germline, CDR1 SNHLY and CDR2 FYNNEI. This CDR3 has 16 amino acids. The V and J ends lost 6 bases and 4 bases, in that order; junction bases with no gene match: 12. Some clones are missing from TCRdb's copy, which holds only in-frame ones; the method was immunoSEQ multiplex PCR. The data contain 150,000 to 200,000 clones, about four fifths of them singletons. The J gene is TRBJ2-1, the V gene TRBV2, with TRBD2 matching 7 bases. This receptor was taken from a man in his late teens or twenties in good health and CMV-seropositive. The sequencing sample was made of PBMCs. The CDR3 spells CASRGRESGMYNEQFF. The CDR3 DNA is TGTGCCAGCAGGGGGAGGGAGAGCGGGATGTACAATGAGCAGTTCTTC.